This entry features one T cell receptor beta chain sequence. Its antigen is undetermined. The data derive from a study of cytomegalovirus exposure and HLA in healthy donors. Regarding the study as a whole: Later analysis reportedly placed an Asian-associated ancestry cluster below the roughly 630-donor mean in N-insertions. Per a prior analysis, the majority of TCR beta V segments were productive roughly 90% or roughly 30% of the time. Immune exposure data for these donors was limited to CMV serostatus.

Germline values: CDR1 SGDLS, CDR2 YYNGEE. This CDR3 contains 15 residues. V was pared by 0 bases and J by 9 bases, with 16 bases between. Amplification used 60 Vbeta primers and 13 Jbeta primers. Here immunoSEQ multiplex PCR was the method, and the copy in TCRdb shows in-frame clones only, minus some. The data hold 150,000 to 200,000 clones, with 65% to 70% observed a single time. Sequencing used PBMCs. This chain uses TRBV9 with TRBJ2-1, with D maybe TRBD1 (5 bases). The clonotype originates from a man aged 25 to 40 in good health and CMV-seropositive. DNA for the CDR3: TGTGCCAGCAGCGTAGGTGGTAGCTCCGACAGTGAGCAGTTCTTC. Protein: CASSVGGSSDSEQFF. Full variable domain (outside the CDR3, taken from reference TRBV9 and TRBJ2-1): DSGVTQTPKHLITATGQRVTLRCSPRSGDLSVYWYQQSLDQGLQFLIQYYNGEERAKGNILERFSAQQFPDLHSELNLSSLELGDSALYFCASSVGGSSDSEQFFGPGTRLTVL.